This T cell receptor (beta chain) originates from a study of blood T cell repertoires in COVID-19. This CDR3 has 18 amino acids. Trimming took off 2 bases at V and 2 bases at J, with 19 bases between the two ends. The germline CDR1 and CDR2 sequences are SNHLY and FYNNEI. The table came from immunoSEQ multiplex PCR; TCRdb's copy has only in-frame clones and leaves some out. The sample has about 120,000 clones, 80% to 90% seen once; the top ten hold about 4.8%. What was sequenced was peripheral blood. The source of this sequence is a woman between 50 and 59 years old with acute or convalescent COVID-19. This chain links TRBV2 with TRBJ1-5, with a weak D call TRBD1 (5 bases). CDR3 residues: CASSEFVGQVGGNQPQHF. In DNA form, the CDR3 reads TGTGCCAGCAGTGAATTCGTGGGGCAGGTTGGGGGCAATCAGCCCCAGCATTTT.